A selection of T cell receptor beta chains follows, all from one sample in a study of cytomegalovirus exposure and HLA in healthy donors. Assay: immunoSEQ multiplex PCR; the TCRdb copy retains only in-frame clones and omits some. This sample has fewer than 110,000 clones, with more than 80% found just once. The sequenced material came from PBMCs. These receptors came from a man younger than 45 in good health and CMV-seronegative. Both conserved end residues are part of each CDR3. The D gene is left open where the match is weak.

D,J,V,CDR3,DNA
TRBD2,TRBJ2-1,TRBV5-1,CASRVLAGNNEQFF,TGCGCCAGCAGAGTGTTAGCGGGAAACAATGAGCAGTTCTTC
NA,TRBJ2-7,TRBV18,CASSSGESYEQYF,TGTGCCAGCTCTTCCGGGGAGTCCTACGAGCAGTACTTC
NA,TRBJ2-1,TRBV5-8,CASSFSQLDEQFF,TGTGCCAGCAGCTTTTCCCAACTCGATGAGCAGTTCTTC
NA,TRBJ2-3,TRBV5-4,CASSSLSGEIDTQYF,TGTGCCAGCAGCTCCCTGAGTGGGGAGATTGATACGCAGTATTTT
TRBD1,TRBJ2-3,TRBV6-6,CASSSQGARADTQYF,TGTGCCAGCAGTTCGCAGGGGGCCCGGGCAGATACGCAGTATTTT
NA,TRBJ2-3,TRBV30,CAWSPYGGTDTQYF,TGTGCCTGGAGTCCGTACGGGGGCACAGATACGCAGTATTTT
NA,TRBJ1-1,TRBV28,CASSPGLWMNTEAFF,TGTGCCAGCAGTCCCGGACTGTGGATGAACACTGAAGCTTTCTTT
TRBD1,TRBJ2-1,TRBV19,CASKGQGFEQFF,TGTGCCAGTAAAGGACAGGGTTTTGAGCAGTTCTTC
TRBD1,TRBJ1-6,TRBV28,CASSFPDRESSPLHF,TGTGCCAGCAGTTTTCCGGACAGGGAAAGTTCACCCCTCCACTTT
NA,TRBJ2-1,TRBV5-4,CASSFRGSPYNEQFF,TGTGCCAGCAGCTTTAGGGGGAGCCCCTACAATGAGCAGTTCTTC
NA,TRBJ2-7,TRBV28,CASSFHRVYVEQYF,TGTGCCAGCAGTTTTCACAGGGTTTATGTTGAGCAGTACTTC